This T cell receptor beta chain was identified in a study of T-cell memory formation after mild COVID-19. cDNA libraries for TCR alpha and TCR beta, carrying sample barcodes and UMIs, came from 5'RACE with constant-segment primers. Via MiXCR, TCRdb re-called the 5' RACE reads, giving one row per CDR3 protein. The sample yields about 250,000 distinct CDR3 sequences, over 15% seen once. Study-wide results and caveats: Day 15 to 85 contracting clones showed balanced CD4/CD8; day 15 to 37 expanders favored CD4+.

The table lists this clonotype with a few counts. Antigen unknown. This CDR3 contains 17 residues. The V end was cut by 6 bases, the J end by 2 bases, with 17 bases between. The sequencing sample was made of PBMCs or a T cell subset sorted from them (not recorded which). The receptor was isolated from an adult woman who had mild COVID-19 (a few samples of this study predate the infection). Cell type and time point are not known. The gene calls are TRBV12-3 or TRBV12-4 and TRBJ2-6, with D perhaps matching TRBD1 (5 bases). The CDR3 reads CASSKGPGLAGANVLTF. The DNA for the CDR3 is TGTGCCAGCAGCAAAGGGCCAGGGTTGGCTGGGGCCAACGTCCTGACTTTC.